This T cell receptor (beta chain) came from a study of T-cell memory formation after mild COVID-19. TCRdb ran MiXCR on the 5' RACE reads and lists one entry per CDR3 protein. There are some 440,000 distinct CDR3 sequences in the sample; around 25% occur only once, and about 12% lies in the top ten. Concerning this clonotype itself: Its antigen remains unidentified.

Study results and limitations: Researchers report contracting CD4+ clones mostly in CM and EM, with CD8+ clones in EMRA.

The sequence derives from an adult woman who had mild COVID-19 (a few samples of this study predate the infection). Cell type and time point are not known. Sequenced: PBMCs or a T cell subset sorted from them (not recorded which).

CDR3 nucleotides: TGTGCCAGCAGTGCGGCTAGCGGGGGGGCGGGTGAGCAGTTCTTC. Translating it yields CASSAASGGAGEQFF. The chain combines TRBV2 with TRBJ2-1; 12 bases match TRBD2. The CDR3 runs to 15 residues. Germline lookup yields CDR1 SNHLY and CDR2 FYNNEI. The V segment lost 4 bases and the J segment 9 bases; nucleotides outside the gene matches: 7. Full variable domain (outside the CDR3, taken from reference TRBV2 and TRBJ2-1): EPEVTQTPSHQVTQMGQEVILRCVPISNHLYFYWYRQILGQKVEFLVSFYNNEISEKSEIFDDQFSVERPDGSNFTLKIRSTKLEDSAMYFCASSAASGGAGEQFFGPGTRLTVL.